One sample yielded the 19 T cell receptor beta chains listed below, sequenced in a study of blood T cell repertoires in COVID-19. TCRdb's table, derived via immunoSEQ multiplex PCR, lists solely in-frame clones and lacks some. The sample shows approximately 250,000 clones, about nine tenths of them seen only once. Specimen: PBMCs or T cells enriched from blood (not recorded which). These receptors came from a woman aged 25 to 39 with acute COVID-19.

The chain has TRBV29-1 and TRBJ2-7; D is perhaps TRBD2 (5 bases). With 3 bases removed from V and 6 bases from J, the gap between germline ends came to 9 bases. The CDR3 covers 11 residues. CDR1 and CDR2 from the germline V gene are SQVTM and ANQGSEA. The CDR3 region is CSVDAGGEQYF. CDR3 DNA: TGCAGCGTTGATGCAGGAGGCGAGCAGTACTTC.

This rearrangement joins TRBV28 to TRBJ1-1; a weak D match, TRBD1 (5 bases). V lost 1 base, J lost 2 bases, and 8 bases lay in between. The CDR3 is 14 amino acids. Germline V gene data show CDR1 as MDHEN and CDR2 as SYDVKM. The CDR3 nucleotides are TGTGCCAGCAGTTTATCGGGGGATAACACTGAAGCTTTCTTT. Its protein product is CASSLSGDNTEAFF.

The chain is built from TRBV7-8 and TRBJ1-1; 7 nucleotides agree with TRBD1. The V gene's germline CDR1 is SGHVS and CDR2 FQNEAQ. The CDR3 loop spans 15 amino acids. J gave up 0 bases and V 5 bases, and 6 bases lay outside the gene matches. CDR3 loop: CASSLRDSMNTEAFF. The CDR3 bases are TGTGCCAGCAGCCTACGGGACAGCATGAACACTGAAGCTTTCTTT.

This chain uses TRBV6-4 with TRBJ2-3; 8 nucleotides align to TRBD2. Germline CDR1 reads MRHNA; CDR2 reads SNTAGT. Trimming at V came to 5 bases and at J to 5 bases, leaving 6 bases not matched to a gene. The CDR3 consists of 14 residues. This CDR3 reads CASSPGGPGDTQYF. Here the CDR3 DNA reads TGTGCCAGCAGTCCGGGAGGGCCCGGAGATACGCAGTATTTT.

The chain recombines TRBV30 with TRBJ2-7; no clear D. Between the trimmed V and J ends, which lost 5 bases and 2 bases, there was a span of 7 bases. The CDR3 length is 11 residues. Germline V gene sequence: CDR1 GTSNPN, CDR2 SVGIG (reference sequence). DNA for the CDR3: TGTGCCTGGGAGAGAGCCTACGAGCAGTACTTC. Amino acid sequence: CAWERAYEQYF.

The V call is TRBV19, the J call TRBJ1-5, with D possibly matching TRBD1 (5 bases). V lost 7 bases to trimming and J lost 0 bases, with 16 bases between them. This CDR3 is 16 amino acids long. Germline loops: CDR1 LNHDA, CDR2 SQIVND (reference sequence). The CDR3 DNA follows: TGTGCCAGTACCAGCTACCGGGGGTATAGCAATCAGCCCCAGCATTTT. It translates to CASTSYRGYSNQPQHF.

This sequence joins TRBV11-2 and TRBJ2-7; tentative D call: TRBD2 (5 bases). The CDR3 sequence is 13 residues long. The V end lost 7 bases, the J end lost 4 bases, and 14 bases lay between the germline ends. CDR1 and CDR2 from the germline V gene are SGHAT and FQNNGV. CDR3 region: CASNPLEEYEQYF. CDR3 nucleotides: TGTGCCAGCAACCCGTTGGAGGAGTACGAGCAGTACTTC.

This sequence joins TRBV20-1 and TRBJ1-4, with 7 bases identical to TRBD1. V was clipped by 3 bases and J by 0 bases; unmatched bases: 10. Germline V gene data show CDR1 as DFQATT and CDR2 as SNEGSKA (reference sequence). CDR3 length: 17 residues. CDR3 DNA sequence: TGCAGTGCTAGTCGGGGGACAGCGCTTGCAACTAATGAAAAACTGTTTTTT. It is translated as CSASRGTALATNEKLFF.

This chain's CDR3 is CSAGTGDDYGYTF. CDR3 sequence (DNA): TGCAGCGCCGGGACAGGGGACGACTATGGCTACACCTTC. The chain has TRBV29-1 and TRBJ1-2; 10 bases agree with TRBD1. Trimming took 7 bases from V and 3 from J; bases not matched to a gene: 5. From germline, CDR1 is SQVTM and CDR2 ANQGSEA. The CDR3 has 13 residues.

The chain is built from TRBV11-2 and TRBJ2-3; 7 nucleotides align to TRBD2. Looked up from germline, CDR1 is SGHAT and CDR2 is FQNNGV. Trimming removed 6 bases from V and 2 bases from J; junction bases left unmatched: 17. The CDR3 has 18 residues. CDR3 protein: CASSHFGGERPFTDTQYF. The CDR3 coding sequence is TGTGCCAGCAGTCATTTTGGGGGGGAAAGGCCTTTCACAGATACGCAGTATTTT. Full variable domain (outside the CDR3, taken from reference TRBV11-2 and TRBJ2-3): EAGVAQSPRYKIIEKRQSVAFWCNPISGHATLYWYQQILGQGPKLLIQFQNNGVVDDSQLPKDRFSAERLKGVDSTLKIQPAKLEDSAVYLCASSHFGGERPFTDTQYFGPGTRLTVL.

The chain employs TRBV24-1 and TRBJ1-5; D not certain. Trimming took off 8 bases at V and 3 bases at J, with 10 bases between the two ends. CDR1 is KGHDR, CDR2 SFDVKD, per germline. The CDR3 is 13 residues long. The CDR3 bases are TGTGCCACCATTTCACAAGTCAATCAGCCCCAGCATTTT. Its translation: CATISQVNQPQHF.

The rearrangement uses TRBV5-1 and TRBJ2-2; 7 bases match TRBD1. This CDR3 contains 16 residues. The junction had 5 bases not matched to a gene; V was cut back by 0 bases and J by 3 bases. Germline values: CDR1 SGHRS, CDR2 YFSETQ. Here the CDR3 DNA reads TGCGCCAGCAGCTTGGGACAGGGTTTGGACACCGGGGAGCTGTTTTTT. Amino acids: CASSLGQGLDTGELFF.

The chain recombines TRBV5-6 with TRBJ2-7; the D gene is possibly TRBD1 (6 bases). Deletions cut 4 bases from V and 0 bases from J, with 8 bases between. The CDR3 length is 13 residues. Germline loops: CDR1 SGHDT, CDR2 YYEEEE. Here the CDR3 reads CASSRQVSYEQYF. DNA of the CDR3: TGTGCCAGCAGCCGACAGGTCTCCTACGAGCAGTACTTC.

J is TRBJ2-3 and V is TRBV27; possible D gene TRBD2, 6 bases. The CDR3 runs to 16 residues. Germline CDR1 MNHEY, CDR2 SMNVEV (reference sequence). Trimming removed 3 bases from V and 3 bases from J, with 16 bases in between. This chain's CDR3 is CASSFWGEGLTDTQYF. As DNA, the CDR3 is TGTGCCAGCAGTTTTTGGGGGGAAGGTTTGACAGATACGCAGTATTTT.

CDR3 in amino acids: CASSGDRPGGEAFF. The CDR3 DNA sequence: TGCGCCAGCAGCGGGGACAGACCTGGGGGTGAAGCTTTCTTT. V is TRBV5-1 and J is TRBJ1-1; TRBD1 matches at 7 bases. The CDR3 runs to 14 residues. Germline V lookup: CDR1 SGHRS, CDR2 YFSETQ. V was clipped by 4 bases and J by 7 bases; unmatched bases: 10.

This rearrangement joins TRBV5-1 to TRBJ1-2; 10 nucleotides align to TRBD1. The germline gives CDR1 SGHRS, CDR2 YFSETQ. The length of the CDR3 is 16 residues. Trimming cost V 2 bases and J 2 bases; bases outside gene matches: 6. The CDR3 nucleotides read TGCGCCAGCAGCTTATCGGGACAGGGGCTCAACTATGGCTACACCTTC. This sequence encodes CASSLSGQGLNYGYTF.

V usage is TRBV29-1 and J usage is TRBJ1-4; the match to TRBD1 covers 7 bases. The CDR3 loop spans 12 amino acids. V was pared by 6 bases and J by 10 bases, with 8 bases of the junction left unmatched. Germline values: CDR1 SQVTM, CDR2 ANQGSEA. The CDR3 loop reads CSVKRDSRKLFF. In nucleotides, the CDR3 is TGCAGCGTGAAAAGGGACAGCCGAAAACTGTTTTTT.

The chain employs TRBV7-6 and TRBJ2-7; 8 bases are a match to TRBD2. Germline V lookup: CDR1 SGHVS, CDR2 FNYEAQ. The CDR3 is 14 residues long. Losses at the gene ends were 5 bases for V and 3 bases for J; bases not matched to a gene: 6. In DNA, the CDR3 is TGTGCCAGCAGCCCCATAGCGGGATACTACGAGCAGTACTTC. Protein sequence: CASSPIAGYYEQYF.

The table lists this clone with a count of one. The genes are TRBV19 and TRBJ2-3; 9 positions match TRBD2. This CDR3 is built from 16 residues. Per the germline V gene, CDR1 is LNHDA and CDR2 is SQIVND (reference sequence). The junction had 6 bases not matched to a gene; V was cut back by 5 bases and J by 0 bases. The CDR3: CASSGRTSDSTDTQYF. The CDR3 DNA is TGTGCCAGTAGTGGAAGGACTAGCGACAGCACAGATACGCAGTATTTT. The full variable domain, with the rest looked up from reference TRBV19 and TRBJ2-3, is DGGITQSPKYLFRKEGQNVTLSCEQNLNHDAMYWYRQDPGQGLRLIYYSQIVNDFQKGDIAEGYSVSREKKESFPLTVTSAQKNPTAFYLCASSGRTSDSTDTQYFGPGTRLTVL.